What follows are 12 T cell receptor beta chains derived from one specimen sequenced in a study of T cell responses to AZD1222 COVID-19 vaccine. Measured with immunoSEQ multiplex PCR; TCRdb has only the in-frame clones, and not every one. The repertoire includes around 150,000 clones, 92% of them detected once, and 3% to 4% sits in the top ten. This material consisted of peripheral blood, taken 28 days after the second AZD1222 dose. The source is an adult who received the AZD1222 COVID-19 vaccine.

This chain links TRBV28 with TRBJ2-5; 8 bases align to TRBD1. CDR1 and CDR2 from the germline V gene are MDHEN and SYDVKM. With 6 bases clipped from V and 2 bases from J, the junction kept 8 bases outside the gene matches. CDR3 size: 15 residues. Here the CDR3 reads CASRPRGLRQETQYF. The CDR3 region has the DNA TGTGCCAGCAGGCCCAGGGGGCTGCGGCAAGAGACCCAGTACTTC. Looking up the rest from reference TRBV28 and TRBJ2-5 gives the full variable domain: DVKVTQSSRYLVKRTGEKVFLECVQDMDHENMFWYRQDPGLGLRLIYFSYDVKMKEKGDIPEGYSVSREKKERFSLILESASTNQTSMYLCASRPRGLRQETQYFGPGTRLLVL.

The genes are TRBV3-1 (or the pseudogene TRBV3-2) and TRBJ1-2; D is uncertain. V dropped 0 bases and J dropped 0 bases, with 11 bases sitting between them. This CDR3 has 16 amino acids. Germline assignment: CDR1 LGHDT and CDR2 YNNKEL (reference sequence). CDR3 residues: CASSQDVVRANYGYTF. The CDR3 DNA reads as TGTGCCAGCAGCCAAGATGTAGTCAGAGCTAACTATGGCTACACCTTC.

This chain uses TRBV7-2 with TRBJ1-1, with 7 bases that match TRBD1. The ends lost 3 bases at V and 2 bases at J; junction bases unmatched: 6. The CDR3 runs to 15 residues. Germline V lookup: CDR1 SGHTA, CDR2 FQGNSA. CDR3 bases: TGTGCCAGCAGCTTCGGGGACAGACTTAACACTGAAGCTTTCTTT. Protein: CASSFGDRLNTEAFF.

About this clone itself: Other DNA sequences in this specimen translate into the identical CDR3. V usage is TRBV5-1 and J usage is TRBJ2-7; tentative D call: TRBD1 (6 bases). This CDR3 has 14 amino acids. V was trimmed by 0 bases and J by 2 bases, leaving 9 bases between them. The germline gives CDR1 SGHRS, CDR2 YFSETQ. The CDR3 DNA reads as TGCGCCAGCAGCTTGGAACAGGGTGCCTACGAGCAGTACTTC. Its protein product is CASSLEQGAYEQYF.

The chain couples TRBV7-9 to TRBJ2-1, with 8 nucleotides matching TRBD2. Germline assignment: CDR1 SEHNR and CDR2 FQNEAQ (reference sequence). After removal of 10 bases from V and 6 bases from J, the junction contained 5 bases not matched to a gene. The CDR3 length is 12 residues. Here the CDR3 DNA reads TGTGCCACAGCGGGGGTAGTCAATGAGCAGTTCTTC. It is translated as CATAGVVNEQFF.

The chain recombines TRBV5-4 with TRBJ2-7; D not certain. Germline V gives CDR1 SGHNT, CDR2 YYREEE (reference sequence). V lost 0 bases to trimming and J lost 0 bases, with 7 bases between them. This CDR3 region has 14 residues. The CDR3 loop reads CASSLGLSSYEQYF. DNA of the CDR3: TGTGCCAGCAGCTTGGGTCTCAGCTCCTACGAGCAGTACTTC.

The chain has TRBV12-3 or TRBV12-4 and TRBJ1-2; D may be TRBD1 (6 bases). CDR3 length: 13 amino acids. The ends were cut back, 0 bases at V and 10 bases at J, with 12 bases in the middle. This CDR3 is CASSLAGGRPYTF. CDR3 sequence (DNA): TGTGCCAGCAGTTTAGCGGGGGGCCGCCCCTACACCTTC.

The chain recombines TRBV30 with TRBJ1-4; D might be TRBD1 (5 bases). V lost 5 bases and J lost 8, with 12 bases in between. Germline V gives CDR1 GTSNPN, CDR2 SVGIG (reference sequence). The CDR3 length is 12 residues. CDR3 region: CAWGQDSEKLFF. CDR3 nucleotides: TGTGCCTGGGGACAAGACAGCGAAAAACTGTTTTTT.

The V call is TRBV2, the J call TRBJ2-7, with 12 bases that match TRBD1. The CDR3 totals 14 residues. The germline V gene encodes CDR1 SNHLY and CDR2 FYNNEI. The V and J ends lost 6 bases and 4 bases, in that order; junction bases with no gene match: 4. This CDR3 is CASRGTGGWYEQYF. CDR3 in DNA: TGTGCCAGCAGGGGGACAGGGGGCTGGTACGAGCAGTACTTC. Using reference TRBV2 and TRBJ2-7 for the parts outside the CDR3, the full variable domain is EPEVTQTPSHQVTQMGQEVILRCVPISNHLYFYWYRQILGQKVEFLVSFYNNEISEKSEIFDDQFSVERPDGSNFTLKIRSTKLEDSAMYFCASRGTGGWYEQYFGPGTRLTVT.

For the CDR3, the DNA is TGTGCCAGCAGCTTGGTTGGAACTAACACTGAAGCTTTCTTT. It encodes CASSLVGTNTEAFF. V is TRBV5-6 and J is TRBJ1-1; D gene ambiguous. The CDR3 loop spans 14 amino acids. CDR1 SGHDT and CDR2 YYEEEE come from the germline V gene. Trimming cost V 0 bases and J 2 bases, with 8 bases left between them.

Written as DNA, the CDR3 is TGTGCCAGCAGCTTGGGGGACAGGGACTATGGCTACACCTTC. This gives the protein CASSLGDRDYGYTF. V usage is TRBV5-4 and J usage is TRBJ1-2; the match to TRBD1 covers 9 bases. The germline V gene encodes CDR1 SGHNT and CDR2 YYREEE (reference sequence). J gave up 3 bases and V 0 bases, and 0 bases lay outside the gene matches. The CDR3 covers 14 residues.

Concerning this clone: The same CDR3 is also encoded by other DNA sequences in this sample. The genes are TRBV3-1 (or the pseudogene TRBV3-2) and TRBJ1-5; D is undetermined. The ends were cut back, 0 bases at V and 0 bases at J, with 0 bases in the middle. This CDR3 contains 13 residues. Germline CDR1 is LGHDT and CDR2 is YNNKEL (reference sequence). The CDR3 loop reads CASSQDSNQPQHF. The CDR3 nucleotides are TGTGCCAGCAGCCAAGATAGCAATCAGCCCCAGCATTTT.